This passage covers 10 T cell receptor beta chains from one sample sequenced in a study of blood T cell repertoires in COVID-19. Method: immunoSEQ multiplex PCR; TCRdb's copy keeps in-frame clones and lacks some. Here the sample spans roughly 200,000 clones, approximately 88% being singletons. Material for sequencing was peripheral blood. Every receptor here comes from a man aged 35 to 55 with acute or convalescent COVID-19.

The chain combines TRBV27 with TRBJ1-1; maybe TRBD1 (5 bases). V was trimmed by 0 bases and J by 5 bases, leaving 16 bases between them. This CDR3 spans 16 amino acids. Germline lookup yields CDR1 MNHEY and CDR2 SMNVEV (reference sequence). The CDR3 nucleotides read TGTGCCAGCAGTTTATCCGGGGGACGGGAGAAAACTGAAGCTTTCTTT. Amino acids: CASSLSGGREKTEAFF.

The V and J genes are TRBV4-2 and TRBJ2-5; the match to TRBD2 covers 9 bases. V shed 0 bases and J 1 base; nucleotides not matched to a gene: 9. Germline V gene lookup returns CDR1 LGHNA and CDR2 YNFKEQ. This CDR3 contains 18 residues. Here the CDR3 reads CASSQETSAGGSQETQYF. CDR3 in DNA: TGTGCCAGCAGCCAAGAAACGTCGGCGGGGGGGTCCCAAGAGACCCAGTACTTC.

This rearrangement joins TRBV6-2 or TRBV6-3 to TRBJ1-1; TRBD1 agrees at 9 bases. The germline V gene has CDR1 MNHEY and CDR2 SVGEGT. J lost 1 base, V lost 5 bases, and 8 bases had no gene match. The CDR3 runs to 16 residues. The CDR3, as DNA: TGTGCCAGCAGTGACCTACAGGGGGCAGGGAACACTGAAGCTTTCTTT. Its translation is CASSDLQGAGNTEAFF.

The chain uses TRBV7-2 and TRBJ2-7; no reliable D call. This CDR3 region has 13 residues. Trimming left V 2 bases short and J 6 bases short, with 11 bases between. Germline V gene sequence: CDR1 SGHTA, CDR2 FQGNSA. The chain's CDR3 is CASSLSGRTEQYF. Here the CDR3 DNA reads TGTGCCAGCAGCTTATCAGGCAGAACCGAGCAGTACTTC.

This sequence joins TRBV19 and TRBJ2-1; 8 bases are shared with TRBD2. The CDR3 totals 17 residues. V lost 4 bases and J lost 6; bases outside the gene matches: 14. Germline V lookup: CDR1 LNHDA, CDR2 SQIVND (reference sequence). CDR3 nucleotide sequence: TGTGCCAGTAGTAGAGGGTTAGCGGGGCCGATGGGCAATGAGCAGTTCTTC. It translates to CASSRGLAGPMGNEQFF.

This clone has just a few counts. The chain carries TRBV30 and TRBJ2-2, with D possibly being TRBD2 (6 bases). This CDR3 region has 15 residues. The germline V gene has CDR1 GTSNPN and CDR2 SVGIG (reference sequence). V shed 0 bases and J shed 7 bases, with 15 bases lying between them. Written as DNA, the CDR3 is TGTGCCTGGAGTGTACAACGGGGGTGGGTCGGGGAGCTGTTTTTT. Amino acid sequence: CAWSVQRGWVGELFF.

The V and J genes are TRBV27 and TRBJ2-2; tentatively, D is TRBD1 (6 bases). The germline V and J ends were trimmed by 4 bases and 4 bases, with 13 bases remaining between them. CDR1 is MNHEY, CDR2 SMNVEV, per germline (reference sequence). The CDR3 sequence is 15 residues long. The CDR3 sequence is CASSSRDILTGELFF. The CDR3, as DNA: TGTGCCAGCAGTTCTCGGGACATTCTCACCGGGGAGCTGTTTTTT.

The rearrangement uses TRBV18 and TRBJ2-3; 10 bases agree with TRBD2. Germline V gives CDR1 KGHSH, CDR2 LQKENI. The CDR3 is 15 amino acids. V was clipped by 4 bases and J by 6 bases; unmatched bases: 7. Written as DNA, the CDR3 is TGTGCCAGCTCACAAAGCGGGGGGGCCATGGATACGCAGTATTTT. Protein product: CASSQSGGAMDTQYF.

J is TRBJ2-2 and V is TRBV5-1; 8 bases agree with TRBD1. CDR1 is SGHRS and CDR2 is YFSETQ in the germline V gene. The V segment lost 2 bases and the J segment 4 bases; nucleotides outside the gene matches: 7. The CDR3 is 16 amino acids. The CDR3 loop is CASSFSGGVGTGELFF. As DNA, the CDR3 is TGCGCCAGCAGCTTCTCAGGGGGCGTCGGCACCGGGGAGCTGTTTTTT.

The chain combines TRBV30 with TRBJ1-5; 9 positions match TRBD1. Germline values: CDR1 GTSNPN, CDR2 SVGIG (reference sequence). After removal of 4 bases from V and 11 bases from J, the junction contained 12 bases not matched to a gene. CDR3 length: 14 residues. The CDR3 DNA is TGTGCCTGGACCGCGCCCGGGACAGGGCTAACCCAGCATTTT. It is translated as CAWTAPGTGLTQHF.